The 17 T cell receptor beta chains presented below share a single source sample, sequenced in a study of T cells in Graves' hyperthyroidism and ophthalmopathy. TCR beta CDR3 sequences were amplified from RNA transcripts. TCR CDR3 underwent first-round RT-PCR with the HTBI primer set. A single record per CDR3 protein comes from TCRdb applying MiXCR to the multiplex PCR reads. The data contain fewer than 450,000 distinct CDR3 sequences, 17% of them singletons. What was sequenced was blood. The receptors derive from a woman aged 25 to 39 with Graves' hyperthyroidism that later progressed to Graves' ophthalmopathy.

Many counts were recorded for this clonotype. The rearrangement uses TRBV27 and TRBJ2-3; D unresolved. Between the trimmed V and J ends, which lost 2 bases and 2 bases, there was a span of 5 bases. The CDR3 is 13 residues long. Germline CDR1 is MNHEY and CDR2 is SMNVEV (reference sequence). In DNA form, the CDR3 reads TGTGCCAGCAGTTTAGGGGACACAGATACGCAGTATTTT. It specifies CASSLGDTDTQYF.

This clonotype was recorded many times. The chain recombines TRBV2 with TRBJ1-1, with TRBD1 identical over 8 bases. The V gene end was trimmed by 4 bases and the J gene end by 0 bases; junction bases not matched to a gene: 16. The CDR3 totals 19 residues. Germline CDR1 SNHLY, CDR2 FYNNEI. CDR3 amino acids: CASSVPIDPGQGLNTEAFF. The CDR3 DNA is TGTGCCAGCAGTGTTCCAATAGACCCAGGACAGGGACTGAACACTGAAGCTTTCTTT.

This clonotype was detected ten times or more. V gene TRBV10-1 combines with J gene TRBJ2-5; a weak D match, TRBD2 (5 bases). Trimming removed 4 bases at V and 2 bases at J, with 14 bases between. From germline, CDR1 is WNHNN and CDR2 SYGVQD (reference sequence). The CDR3 is 15 residues long. In DNA form, the CDR3 reads TGCGCCAGCAGTGCCTCGGGAAGGGTGCAAGAGACCCAGTACTTC. Translated: CASSASGRVQETQYF.

This clonotype appeared many times. The chain carries TRBV7-9 and TRBJ2-5, with 11 bases identical to TRBD2. V shed 1 base, J shed 2 bases, and the junction held 6 bases outside the gene matches. The CDR3 length is 17 residues. From germline, CDR1 is SEHNR and CDR2 FQNEAQ (reference sequence). CDR3 DNA: TGTGCCAGCAGCTTAGGGACGGGACTAGCGGATCAAGAGACCCAGTACTTC. Translated: CASSLGTGLADQETQYF.

Written as DNA, the CDR3 is TGTGCCAGTAGTATTAGTTCCGGGACAGCTAAAAACATTCAGTACTTC. The encoded protein is CASSISSGTAKNIQYF. The V call is TRBV19, the J call TRBJ2-4; 7 bases are a match to TRBD1. The CDR3 consists of 16 residues. Germline V gene data show CDR1 as LNHDA and CDR2 as SQIVND (reference sequence). J was trimmed by 4 bases and V by 3 bases; bases with no gene match: 9.

This clonotype was counted ten times or more. The rearrangement uses TRBV27 and TRBJ2-7, with 9 positions matching TRBD1. This CDR3 has 15 amino acids. The trim removed 3 bases at V and 3 bases at J, leaving 6 bases unmatched. Germline V gene data show CDR1 as MNHEY and CDR2 as SMNVEV (reference sequence). CDR3 region: CASSFVGTGIYEQYF. DNA for the CDR3: TGTGCCAGCAGTTTCGTTGGGACAGGGATCTACGAGCAGTACTTC.

This clonotype was observed many times. The V and J genes are TRBV20-1 and TRBJ2-7; D call uncertain. CDR3 size: 12 residues. V shed 0 bases and J shed 0 bases, with 3 bases lying between them. Looked up from germline, CDR1 is DFQATT and CDR2 is SNEGSKA (reference sequence). This CDR3 reads CSARDISYEQYF. In nucleotides, the CDR3 is TGCAGTGCTAGAGATATCTCCTACGAGCAGTACTTC.

The chain is built from TRBV7-2 and TRBJ1-1; maybe TRBD1 (6 bases). CDR1 is SGHTA and CDR2 is FQGNSA in the germline V gene. V lost 0 bases and J lost 5, with 19 bases in between. This CDR3 comprises 17 residues. CDR3 sequence reads: CASSLAADSPWGTEAFF. The CDR3 coding sequence is TGTGCCAGCAGCTTAGCGGCGGACAGCCCATGGGGAACTGAAGCTTTCTTT. The whole variable domain, filled in from reference TRBV7-2 and TRBJ1-1, reads GAGVSQSPSNKVTEKGKDVELRCDPISGHTALYWYRQSLGQGLEFLIYFQGNSAPDKSGLPSDRFSAERTGGSVSTLTIQRTQQEDSAVYLCASSLAADSPWGTEAFFGQGTRLTVV.

The DNA for the CDR3 is TGTGCCAGCAGCGTAGGAGCCTCCCCTTACGAGCAGTACTTC. This gives the protein CASSVGASPYEQYF. The gene calls are TRBV9 and TRBJ2-7, with unresolved D. The germline V and J ends were trimmed by 0 bases and 4 bases, with 11 bases remaining between them. Per germline, CDR1 SGDLS and CDR2 YYNGEE. The CDR3 contains 14 residues.

This clonotype was counted at least ten times. J is TRBJ1-2 and V is TRBV6-1; 7 positions agree with TRBD1. This CDR3 is built from 16 residues. The junction had 12 bases not matched to a gene; V was cut back by 6 bases and J by 2 bases. Germline V lookup: CDR1 MNHNS, CDR2 SASEGT. CDR3 nucleotide sequence: TGTGCCAGCAGGAGACAGGGAAATACTGAAAACTATGGCTACACCTTC. It yields the protein CASRRQGNTENYGYTF.

The rearrangement uses TRBV11-2 and TRBJ2-7; 7 bases line up with TRBD2. Trimming at V came to 4 bases and at J to 0 bases, leaving 6 bases not matched to a gene. This CDR3 region has 15 residues. Germline V lookup: CDR1 SGHAT, CDR2 FQNNGV. The CDR3 sequence is CASSWEGRGSYEQYF. CDR3 coding DNA: TGTGCCAGCAGCTGGGAGGGACGGGGCTCCTACGAGCAGTACTTC.

This clonotype was found a few times. The rearrangement uses TRBV20-1 and TRBJ1-5; no clear D. Trimming left V 2 bases short and J 0 bases short, with 8 bases between. The germline CDR1 and CDR2 sequences are DFQATT and SNEGSKA (reference sequence). The CDR3 length is 14 residues. The CDR3 loop reads CSARPLYSNQPQHF. In DNA, the CDR3 is TGCAGTGCTAGACCCCTATATAGCAATCAGCCCCAGCATTTT.

This chain links TRBV15 with TRBJ2-5; TRBD2 is a possible D gene (6 bases). The germline V and J ends were trimmed by 5 bases and 5 bases, with 15 bases remaining between them. The CDR3 is made up of 14 amino acids. The germline V gene has CDR1 LNHNV and CDR2 YYDKDF (reference sequence). The CDR3 bases are TGTGCCACCAGCCGACAAACTAGCTCGGAGACCCAGTACTTC. Encoded protein: CATSRQTSSETQYF.

This clonotype occurred a few times. This chain links TRBV5-1 with TRBJ2-5; 7 bases match TRBD1. Germline CDR1 and CDR2: SGHRS and YFSETQ. The CDR3 covers 15 residues. Trimming took 4 bases from V and 5 from J; bases not matched to a gene: 11. The CDR3 DNA reads TGCGCCAGCAGCATGACAGGGTTTACTTTGGAGACCCAGTACTTC. Translation gives CASSMTGFTLETQYF.

This clonotype was seen many times. The chain uses TRBV28 and TRBJ2-5; TRBD1 aligns across 8 bases. CDR1 is MDHEN and CDR2 is SYDVKM in the germline V gene. This CDR3 comprises 14 residues. Losses at the gene ends were 6 bases for V and 3 bases for J; bases not matched to a gene: 6. DNA of the CDR3: TGTGCCAGCAGCCTCCAGACAGGGGAAGAGACCCAGTACTTC. Its translation is CASSLQTGEETQYF.

This clonotype came up many times. V usage is TRBV2 and J usage is TRBJ2-7; 13 bases fit TRBD2. The CDR3 extends over 17 amino acids. Trimming at V came to 2 bases and at J to 4 bases, leaving 8 bases not matched to a gene. CDR1 SNHLY and CDR2 FYNNEI come from the germline V gene. CDR3 nucleotide sequence: TGTGCCAGCAGTGAAAGGGGACGGACTAGCGGGAGTTACGAGCAGTACTTC. Amino acid sequence: CASSERGRTSGSYEQYF.

This clonotype was observed at least ten times. The genes are TRBV10-3 and TRBJ2-5, with TRBD1 matching 10 bases. With 3 bases clipped from V and 2 bases from J, the junction kept 6 bases outside the gene matches. CDR1 ENHRY and CDR2 SYGVKD come from the germline V gene. The CDR3 covers 16 residues. The CDR3 coding sequence is TGTGCCATCAGTGAAGTCTGGACAGGGGGGCAAGAGACCCAGTACTTC. It encodes CAISEVWTGGQETQYF.